This passage covers 4 T cell receptor beta chains from one sample sequenced in a study of patients and donors after allogeneic stem cell transplantation. MiXCR was run by TCRdb on the RT-PCR reads, yielding one entry per CDR3 protein. The sample contains roughly 200,000 distinct CDR3 sequences, around 40% of which appear only once. Sequenced material: blood, either unsorted or a sorted T cell fraction (not recorded which). These TCRs come from a human donor who was either an allogeneic HSCT recipient or a stem cell or donor lymphocyte infusion donor (not recorded which). It is not recorded whose cells these are; they may come from a transplant donor.

This clonotype was seen a handful of times. V is TRBV12-3 or TRBV12-4 and J is TRBJ1-5; D gene uncertain. Trimming shortened V by 3 bases and J by 4 bases, and 4 bases separated the two germline ends. The CDR3 is 12 amino acids. The CDR3 loop reads CASSFQNQPQHF. The CDR3 nucleotides are TGTGCCAGCAGTTTTCAGAATCAGCCCCAGCATTTT.

V gene TRBV10-3 combines with J gene TRBJ1-1; D ambiguous. V was pared by 3 bases and J by 2 bases, with 10 bases between. Germline CDR1 ENHRY, CDR2 SYGVKD. The CDR3 spans 14 residues. The CDR3 region has the DNA TGTGCCATCAGTGAAGGAAAAGACAACACTGAAGCTTTCTTT. Translated, it gives CAISEGKDNTEAFF.

This rearrangement joins TRBV10-3 to TRBJ2-4; D is perhaps TRBD2 (5 bases). Trimming cost V 8 bases and J 8 bases, with 16 bases left between them. Germline CDR1 ENHRY, CDR2 SYGVKD. The CDR3 is 13 residues long. The CDR3 bases are TGTGCCATCGGGAGAAGGGCTGGATACATTCAGTACTTC. Translating gives CAIGRRAGYIQYF.

CDR3 DNA: TGTGCCAGCAGTTTAGTCTCTGGGCTTACGTTTTGGGCCGATAGCAATCAGCCCCAGCATTTT. It translates to CASSLVSGLTFWADSNQPQHF. The chain uses TRBV12-3 or TRBV12-4 and TRBJ1-5; D remains ambiguous. V lost 1 base to trimming and J lost 0 bases, with 25 bases between them. The CDR3 length is 21 residues.